The TCR beta chain described here comes from a study of response to subunit inactivated influenza vaccine. A single record per CDR3 protein comes from TCRdb applying MiXCR to the RT-PCR reads. Among 610,000 or so distinct CDR3 sequences listed, 11% to 15% were seen once. CDR1 and CDR2 (germline): LGHDT, YNNKEL (reference sequence). The CDR3 spans 14 residues. With V trimmed by 0 bases and J by 8 bases, 5 bases remained unmatched. This TCR was sampled from a man between 45 and 60 years old who received an inactivated influenza vaccine. Material: PBMCs from blood, obtained about 12 days after vaccination. The chain joins TRBV3-1 to TRBJ2-3; 7 bases line up with TRBD2. In nucleotides, the CDR3 is TGTGCCAGCAGCCAAGACGCGGGGGTAGGTACGCAGTATTTT. The encoded protein is CASSQDAGVGTQYF.